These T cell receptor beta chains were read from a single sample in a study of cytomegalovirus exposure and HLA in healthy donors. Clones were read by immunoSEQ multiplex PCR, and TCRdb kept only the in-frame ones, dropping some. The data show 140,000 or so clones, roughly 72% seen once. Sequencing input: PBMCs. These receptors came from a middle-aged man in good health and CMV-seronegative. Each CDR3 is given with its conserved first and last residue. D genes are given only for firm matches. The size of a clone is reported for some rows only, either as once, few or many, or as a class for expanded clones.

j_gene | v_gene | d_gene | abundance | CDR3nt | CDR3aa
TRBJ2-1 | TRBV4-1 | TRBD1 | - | TGCGCCAGCAGCCTCCGGGACAGGGGCCTAAATGAGCAGTTCTTC | CASSLRDRGLNEQFF
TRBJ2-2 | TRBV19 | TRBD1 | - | TGTGCCAGTAGAGACAGGGGAAGTGCCGGGGAGCTGTTTTTT | CASRDRGSAGELFF
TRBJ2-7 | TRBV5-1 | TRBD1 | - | TGCGCCAGCAGCTGGAACCTCGACAGGGGCGATATCTACGAGCAGTACTTC | CASSWNLDRGDIYEQYF
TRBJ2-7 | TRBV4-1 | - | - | TGCGCCAGCAGCAAGCCGGGACTCCCCTACGAGCAGTACTTC | CASSKPGLPYEQYF
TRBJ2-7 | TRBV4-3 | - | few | TGCGCCAGCAGCCCCCTGCCACAGGGTTACGAGCAGTACTTC | CASSPLPQGYEQYF
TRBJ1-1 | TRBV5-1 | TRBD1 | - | TGCGCCAGCAGCTTGAACAGGGGCTTGGGGAACACTGAAGCTTTCTTT | CASSLNRGLGNTEAFF
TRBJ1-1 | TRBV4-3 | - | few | TGCGCCAGCAGCCAAGATTTCTGGGGAGGTACTGAAGCTTTCTTT | CASSQDFWGGTEAFF
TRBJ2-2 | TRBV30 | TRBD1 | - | TGTGCCTGGTCGTCGGGACAGGGGGCCGGGGAGCTGTTTTTT | CAWSSGQGAGELFF
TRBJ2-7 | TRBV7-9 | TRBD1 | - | TGTGCCAGCAGCTCACGGGACAGGGGATACGAGCAGTACTTC | CASSSRDRGYEQYF
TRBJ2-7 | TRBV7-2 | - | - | TGTGCCAGCAGCCTCCCACCTCTAGCGGAGCAGTACTTC | CASSLPPLAEQYF
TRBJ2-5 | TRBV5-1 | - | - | TGCGCCAGCAGCTTCAGGGGAAATGGGGGCCAAGAGGCCCAGTACTTC | CASSFRGNGGQEAQYF
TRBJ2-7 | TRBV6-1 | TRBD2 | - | TGTGCCAGCAGTACCGGGGGGGGCGGCTACGAGCAGTACTTC | CASSTGGGGYEQYF
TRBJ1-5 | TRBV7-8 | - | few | TGTGCCAGCAGCGAAACCTCAGGGTCGGGTGTGTTCGGCAATCAGCCCCAGCATTTT | CASSETSGSGVFGNQPQHF
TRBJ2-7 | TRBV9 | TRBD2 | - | TGTGCCAGCAGCGGAGGACTAGCGGGGGTCCTTGACCACGAGCAGTACTTC | CASSGGLAGVLDHEQYF
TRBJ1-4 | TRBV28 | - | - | TGTGCCAGCAGTTCCACCCGGGTTGGAACTAATGAAAAACTGTTTTTT | CASSSTRVGTNEKLFF
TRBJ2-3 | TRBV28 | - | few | TGTGCCAGCAGCCTCCCCCCCACAGATACGCAGTATTTT | CASSLPPTDTQYF
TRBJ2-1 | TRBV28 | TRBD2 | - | TGTGCCAGTGGGGCTAGCGGGAGTCATGAGCAGTTCTTC | CASGASGSHEQFF
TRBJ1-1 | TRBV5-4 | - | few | TGTGCCAGCAGCTTGGTACAGGTGAACACTGAAGCTTTCTTT | CASSLVQVNTEAFF
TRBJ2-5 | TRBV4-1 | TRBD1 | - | TGCGCCAGCAGCCGGACAGGGGTTAGGGAAACCCAGTACTTC | CASSRTGVRETQYF
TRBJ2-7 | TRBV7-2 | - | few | TGTGCCAGCAGCTTAGCGCAGGGGTTTTACGAGCAGTACTTC | CASSLAQGFYEQYF